These T cell receptor beta chains were read from a single sample in a study of blood T cell repertoires in COVID-19. Profiled with immunoSEQ multiplex PCR; TCRdb holds only in-frame clones, not every one. This sample has around 100,000 clones, with just under 90% found just once. The material sequenced was peripheral blood. Receptor source: a woman aged 45-65 years with acute or convalescent COVID-19. CDR3s include the opening cysteine and the closing phenylalanine or tryptophan. A D gene is named only where the DNA matches it firmly.

>TRBD1|TRBJ1-3|TRBV16
TGTGCCAACACCACAGGGGGGGAGTCCCTGGAGACGGCGAATTTT
CANTTGGESLETANF
>NA|TRBJ2-7|TRBV27
TGTGCCAGCAGTCCCAACAGGGAATACGGCGAGCAGTACTTC
CASSPNREYGEQYF
>TRBD1|TRBJ2-7|TRBV19
TGTGCCAGTAGTTTCAAACCGGGACAGGGATCCATCTACGAGCAGTACTTC
CASSFKPGQGSIYEQYF
>NA|TRBJ2-2|TRBV7-3
TGTGCCAGCAGCAATGGACCCCGCAGACAGCTAACGAACACCGGGGAGCTGTTTTTT
CASSNGPRRQLTNTGELFF
>TRBD2|TRBJ2-7|TRBV6-5
TGTGCCAGCAGAGTAGCGGGTTGGAGCTCCTACGAGCAGTACTTC
CASRVAGWSSYEQYF
>NA|TRBJ2-6|TRBV10-3
TGTGCCATCAGGGGGGGTGGTGGGGCCAACGTCCTGACTTTC
CAIRGGGGANVLTF
>NA|TRBJ2-7|TRBV7-2
TGTGCCAGCAGCGCAGGCAGCGGCGGAATGAGCTCCTACGAGCAGTACTTC
CASSAGSGGMSSYEQYF
>NA|TRBJ1-6|TRBV25-1
TGTGCCAGCAGTGATGGGATGGGGCTGCCCCTCCACTTT
CASSDGMGLPLHF
>NA|TRBJ1-5|TRBV9
TGTGCCAGCAGCGTAGGGGAGCTAAATCAGCCCCAGCATTTT
CASSVGELNQPQHF
>TRBD1|TRBJ1-1|TRBV29-1
TGCAGCGTTACTAGGGACAGGCGAGGCACTGAAGCTTTCTTT
CSVTRDRRGTEAFF